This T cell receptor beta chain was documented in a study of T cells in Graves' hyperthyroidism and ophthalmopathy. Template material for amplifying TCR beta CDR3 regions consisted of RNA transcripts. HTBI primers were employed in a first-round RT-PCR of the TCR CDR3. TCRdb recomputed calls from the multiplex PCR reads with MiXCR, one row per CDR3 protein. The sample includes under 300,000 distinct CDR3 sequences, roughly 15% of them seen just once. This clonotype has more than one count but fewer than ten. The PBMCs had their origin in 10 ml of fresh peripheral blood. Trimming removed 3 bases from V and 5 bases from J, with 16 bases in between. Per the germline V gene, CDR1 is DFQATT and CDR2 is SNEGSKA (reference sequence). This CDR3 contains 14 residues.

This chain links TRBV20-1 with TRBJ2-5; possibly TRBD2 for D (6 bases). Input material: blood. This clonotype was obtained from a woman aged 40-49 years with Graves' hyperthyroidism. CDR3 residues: CSASLGGPDETQYF. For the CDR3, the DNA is TGCAGTGCTAGCCTTGGAGGGCCGGATGAGACCCAGTACTTC.